This T cell receptor beta chain came from a study of blood T cell repertoires in COVID-19. For the study at large: Samples came from the United States, Italy and Spain, spanning acute and convalescent COVID-19. The analysed material was cDNA or gDNA that came from T cells, B-cell-depleted T cells, or PBMCs.

This clone was seen a single time. Germline assignment: CDR1 GTSNPN and CDR2 SVGIG (reference sequence). Trimming took off 0 bases at V and 0 bases at J, with 10 bases between the two ends. CDR3 length equals 15 residues. In the source study's methods: From reference gene primer amplification, estimates of nucleated cell counts were derived. Clones were read by immunoSEQ multiplex PCR, and TCRdb kept only the in-frame ones, dropping some. D and trimming were read from the DNA, whereas the V and J calls and clone size are those reported in that table. This sample has about 100,000 clones, with just under 80% found just once.

The genes are TRBV30 and TRBJ2-3, with D perhaps matching TRBD2 (5 bases). The source is a woman aged 65 to 85 with acute or convalescent COVID-19. Material for sequencing was peripheral blood. CDR3 amino acids: CAWSVGGSSTDTQYF. CDR3 nucleotides: TGTGCCTGGAGTGTTGGCGGGTCTAGCACAGATACGCAGTATTTT.